This TCR beta chain comes out of a study of identifying expanded T cells in peripheral blood. The study, taken as a whole, reports: Over two and four weeks, about 16 and 19 clones changed, versus around 1.2 between replicates. Variance in clone template counts between approximately two-week samples significantly increased with total template count across all healthy donors.

Concerning this clone itself: Its antigen is still unknown.

The CDR3 has 14 residues. V lost 0 bases and J 12 bases, leaving 16 bases between the germline ends. From germline, CDR1 is SGHRS and CDR2 YFSETQ. The protocol was immunoSEQ multiplex PCR, while the TCRdb copy is restricted to in-frame clones and leaves out a portion. The sample lists 75,000 to 95,000 clones; about 91% were seen once. Collection occurred without any documented infections or immune events in donors. Sequenced material: blood. The origin of this receptor is a person aged 18-69 years in good health. J is TRBJ2-1 and V is TRBV5-1; D is unresolved. This CDR3 reads CASSLGQLPSGQFF. CDR3 in DNA: TGCGCCAGCAGCTTGGGGCAGCTACCTTCGGGGCAGTTCTTC.